The 11 T cell receptor beta chains presented below share a single source sample, sequenced in a study of CD8 T cells in ankylosing spondylitis. TCRdb recomputed calls from the 5' RACE reads with MiXCR, one row per CDR3 protein. The sample holds nearly 350,000 distinct CDR3 sequences, over 12% seen once. Specimen: blood, either unsorted or a sorted T cell fraction (not recorded which). The receptors come from a male donor with ankylosing spondylitis or in good health (not recorded which).

This clonotype has at least ten counts. The chain carries TRBV7-2 and TRBJ2-7, with 7 positions matching TRBD2. The CDR3 extends over 14 amino acids. Losses at the gene ends were 2 bases for V and 5 bases for J; bases not matched to a gene: 6. Germline CDR1 SGHTA, CDR2 FQGNSA. As DNA, the CDR3 is TGTGCCAGCAGCTTAACAAGCGGGAATAACGAGCAGTACTTC. Translation: CASSLTSGNNEQYF.

This chain uses TRBV29-1 with TRBJ2-7; D is ambiguous. Germline values: CDR1 SQVTM, CDR2 ANQGSEA. The CDR3 has 13 amino acids. V lost 5 bases to trimming and J lost 0 bases, with 11 bases between them. The CDR3: CSVRSIPSYEQYF. The CDR3 bases are TGCAGCGTTAGATCCATCCCCTCCTACGAGCAGTACTTC.

This clonotype was detected a few times. The chain employs TRBV5-1 and TRBJ2-1; 10 bases are shared with TRBD1. Germline loops: CDR1 SGHRS, CDR2 YFSETQ. V lost 7 bases to trimming and J lost 5 bases; unmatched junction nucleotides: 3. The CDR3 is made up of 13 amino acids. For the CDR3, the DNA is TGCGCCAGCCGGACAGGGGGGAACAATGAGCAGTTCTTC. Translated, it gives CASRTGGNNEQFF.

The V gene is TRBV12-3 or TRBV12-4, the J gene TRBJ2-7, with D perhaps TRBD2 (5 bases). The CDR3 runs 13 residues. The V end lost 4 bases, the J end lost 2 bases, and 9 bases lay between the germline ends. This chain's CDR3 is CASSSGVTYEQYF. DNA for the CDR3: TGTGCCAGCAGTTCCGGGGTTACCTACGAGCAGTACTTC.

This clonotype was detected a few times. This chain joins TRBV20-1 and TRBJ2-7; TRBD1 or TRBD2 may be the D gene (5 bases each). The CDR3 sequence is 14 residues long. CDR1 and CDR2 (germline): DFQATT, SNEGSKA (reference sequence). V gave up 1 base and J gave up 3 bases, with 13 bases separating them. The CDR3 here is CSARVAGTYYEQYF. The CDR3 coding sequence is TGCAGTGCTAGAGTCGCAGGGACCTACTACGAGCAGTACTTC.

This clonotype was seen a handful of times. V gene TRBV6-5 combines with J gene TRBJ2-5, with TRBD2 identical over 9 bases. The CDR3 consists of 15 residues. V trimming: 1 base; J trimming: 1 base; junction bases outside the gene matches: 1. In germline, CDR1 is MNHEY, CDR2 SVGAGI. The CDR3 region has the DNA TGTGCCAGCAGTTACTTTAGCGGGGGCCAAGAGACCCAGTACTTC. Amino acid sequence: CASSYFSGGQETQYF.

The rearrangement joins TRBV12-3 or TRBV12-4 to TRBJ2-1, with TRBD2 matching over 12 bases. J lost 7 bases, V lost 5 bases, and 21 bases had no gene match. This CDR3 contains 20 residues. This CDR3 reads CASSPDLIQLTSGRGNEQFF. As DNA, the CDR3 is TGTGCCAGCAGTCCCGACCTAATTCAATTGACTAGCGGGAGAGGAAATGAGCAGTTCTTC.

This sequence joins TRBV20-1 and TRBJ2-5; 7 positions match TRBD1. Germline values: CDR1 DFQATT, CDR2 SNEGSKA (reference sequence). V trimming: 3 bases; J trimming: 2 bases; junction bases outside the gene matches: 6. The CDR3 loop spans 14 amino acids. CDR3 sequence reads: CSASPGQRQETQYF. DNA for the CDR3: TGCAGTGCTAGTCCGGGACAGAGGCAAGAGACCCAGTACTTC.

This chain links TRBV3-1 with TRBJ1-5; maybe TRBD1 (5 bases). V lost 0 bases, J lost 6 bases, and 15 bases lay in between. Germline V CDR1 and CDR2: LGHDT, YNNKEL (reference sequence). This CDR3 has 16 amino acids. The DNA for the CDR3 is TGTGCCAGCAGCCAAGATCTCGGGGGACCTCCTCAGCCCCAGCATTTT. It codes for CASSQDLGGPPQPQHF.

This rearrangement joins TRBV20-1 to TRBJ2-7; TRBD1 matches at 8 bases. V gave up 6 bases and J gave up 0 bases; unmatched junction bases: 7. Germline lookup yields CDR1 DFQATT and CDR2 SNEGSKA (reference sequence). This CDR3 has 14 residues. The CDR3 region is CSATGQGSSYEQYF. CDR3 coding DNA: TGCAGTGCCACAGGACAGGGAAGCTCCTACGAGCAGTACTTC.

V is TRBV4-1 and J is TRBJ2-7; D is unresolved. The length of the CDR3 is 14 residues. The germline V gene has CDR1 MGHRA and CDR2 YSYEKL. Trimming left V 1 base short and J 5 bases short, with 12 bases between. The CDR3 nucleotides read TGCGCCAGCAGCCAAGGACCGGTTGGGGACGAGCAGTACTTC. This encodes CASSQGPVGDEQYF.